Included here is one T cell receptor beta chain sequence, with context. Its target is not known. The CDR3 is 16 amino acids. With V trimmed by 0 bases and J by 6 bases, 5 bases remained unmatched. CDR1 is SGHDN and CDR2 is FVKESK in the germline V gene. These data are taken from a study of Graves' ophthalmopathy and Graves' hyperthyroidism. About the study: Ophthalmopathy absent within 18 months of follow-up marked hyperthyroidism as stable. Study results and caveats: Appearing in blood as well were most expanded thyroid clonotypes above 0.001 frequency.

Amplification from RNA transcripts yielded the TCR beta CDR3 regions. Scientists carried out first-round RT-PCR using HTBI primers and then a second-round multiplex PCR. Via MiXCR, TCRdb re-called the multiplex PCR reads, giving one row per CDR3 protein. The table lists around 1.1 million distinct CDR3 sequences, about 35% of them singletons, with roughly 10% in the top ten. Uncontrolled infections, other autoimmune diseases, pregnancy or lactation barred patients from enrollment. Clinical symptoms, serum thyroxine, TRAb, thyroid ultrasound and orbital computed tomography formed the basis of diagnosis.

This sequence originates from an adult man with Graves' hyperthyroidism. The rearrangement uses TRBV14 and TRBJ1-6; TRBD1 matches 7 bases. The sequenced sample consisted of peripheral blood or thyroid tissue (not recorded which). The DNA for the CDR3 is TGTGCCAGCAGCCAAGAAGGGGGACAGAGTAATTCACCCCTCCACTTT. Residues: CASSQEGGQSNSPLHF.